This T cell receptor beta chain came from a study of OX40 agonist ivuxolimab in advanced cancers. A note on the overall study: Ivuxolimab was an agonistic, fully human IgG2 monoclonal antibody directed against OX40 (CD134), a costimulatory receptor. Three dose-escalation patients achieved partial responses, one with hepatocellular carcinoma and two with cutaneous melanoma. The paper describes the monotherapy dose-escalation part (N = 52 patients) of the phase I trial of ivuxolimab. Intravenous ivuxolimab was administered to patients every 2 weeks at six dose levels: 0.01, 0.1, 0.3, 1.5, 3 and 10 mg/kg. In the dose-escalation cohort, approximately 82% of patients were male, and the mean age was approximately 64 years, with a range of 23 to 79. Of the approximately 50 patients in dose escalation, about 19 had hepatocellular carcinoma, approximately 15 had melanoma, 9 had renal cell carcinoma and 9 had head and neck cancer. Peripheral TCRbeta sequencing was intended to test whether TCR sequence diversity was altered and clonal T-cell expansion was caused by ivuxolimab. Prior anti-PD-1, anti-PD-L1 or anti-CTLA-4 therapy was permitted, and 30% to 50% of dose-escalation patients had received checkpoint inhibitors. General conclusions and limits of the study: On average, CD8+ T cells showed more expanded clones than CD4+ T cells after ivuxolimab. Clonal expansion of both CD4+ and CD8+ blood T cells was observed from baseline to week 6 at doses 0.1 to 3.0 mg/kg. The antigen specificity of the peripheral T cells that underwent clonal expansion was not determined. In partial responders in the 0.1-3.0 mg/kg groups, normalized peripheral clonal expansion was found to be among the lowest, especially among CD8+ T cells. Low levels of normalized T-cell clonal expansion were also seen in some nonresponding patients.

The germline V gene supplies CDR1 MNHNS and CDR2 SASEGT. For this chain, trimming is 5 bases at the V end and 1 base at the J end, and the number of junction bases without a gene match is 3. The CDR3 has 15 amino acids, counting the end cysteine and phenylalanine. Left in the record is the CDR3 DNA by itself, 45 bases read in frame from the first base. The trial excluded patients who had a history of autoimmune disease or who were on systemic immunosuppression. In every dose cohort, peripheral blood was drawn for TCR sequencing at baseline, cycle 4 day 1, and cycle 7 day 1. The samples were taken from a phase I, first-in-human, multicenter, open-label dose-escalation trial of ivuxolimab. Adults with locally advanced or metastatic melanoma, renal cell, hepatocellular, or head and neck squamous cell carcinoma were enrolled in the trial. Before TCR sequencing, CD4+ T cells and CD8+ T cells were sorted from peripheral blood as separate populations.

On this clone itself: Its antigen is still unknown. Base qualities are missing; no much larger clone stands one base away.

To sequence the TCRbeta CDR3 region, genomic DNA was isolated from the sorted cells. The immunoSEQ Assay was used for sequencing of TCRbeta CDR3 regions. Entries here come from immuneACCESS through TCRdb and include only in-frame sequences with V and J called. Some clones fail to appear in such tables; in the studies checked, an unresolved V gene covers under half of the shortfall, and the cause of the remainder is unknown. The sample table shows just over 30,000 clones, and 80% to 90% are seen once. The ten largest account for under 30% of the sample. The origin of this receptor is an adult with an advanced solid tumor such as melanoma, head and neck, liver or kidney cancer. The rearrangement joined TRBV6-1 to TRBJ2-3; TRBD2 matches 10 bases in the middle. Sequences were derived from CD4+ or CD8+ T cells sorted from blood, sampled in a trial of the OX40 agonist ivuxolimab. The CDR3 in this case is CASSPGLAGTDTQYF. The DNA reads TGTGCCAGCAGTCCCGGACTAGCGGGCACAGATACGCAGTATTTT.